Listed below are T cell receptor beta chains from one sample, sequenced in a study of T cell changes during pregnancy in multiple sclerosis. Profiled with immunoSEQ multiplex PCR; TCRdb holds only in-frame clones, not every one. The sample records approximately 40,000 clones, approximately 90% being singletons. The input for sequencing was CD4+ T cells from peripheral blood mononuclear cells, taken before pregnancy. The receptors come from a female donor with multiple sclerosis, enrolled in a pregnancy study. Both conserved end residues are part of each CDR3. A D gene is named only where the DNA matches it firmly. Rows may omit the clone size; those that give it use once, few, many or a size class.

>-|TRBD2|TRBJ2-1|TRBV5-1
TGCGCCAGCAGCTCGACTAGCGGGGGGTGGAATGAGCAGTTCTTC
CASSSTSGGWNEQFF
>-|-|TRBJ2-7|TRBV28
TGTGCCAGCAGTGTTAGGGCAGGGTCTGGAGACTACGAGCAGTACTTC
CASSVRAGSGDYEQYF
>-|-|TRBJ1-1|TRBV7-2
TGTGCCAGCAGCTTGATAGGAAAAGGGGTAGCTTTCTTT
CASSLIGKGVAFF
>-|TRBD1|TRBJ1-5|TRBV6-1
TGTGCCAGCAGTGAATACGGGACAGCCAATCAGCCCCAGCATTTT
CASSEYGTANQPQHF
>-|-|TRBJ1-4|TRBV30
TGTGCCTGGGGATTAGCTTTCGACGAGGGAAAACTGTTTTTT
CAWGLAFDEGKLFF
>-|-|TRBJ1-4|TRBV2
TGTGCCAGCAGTCTAGTTGCGGCTAATGAAAAACTGTTTTTT
CASSLVAANEKLFF
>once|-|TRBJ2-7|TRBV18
TGTGCCAGCTCAAGATCCAGGGCAGGAGAAAACGAGCAGTACTTC
CASSRSRAGENEQYF
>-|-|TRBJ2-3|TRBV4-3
TGCGCCACCTCCACCGGACTGAGCACAGATACGCAGTATTTT
CATSTGLSTDTQYF
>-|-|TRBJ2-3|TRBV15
TGTGCCACCAGCAGAGGGGCTGGCTTAACCACAGATACGCAGTATTTT
CATSRGAGLTTDTQYF
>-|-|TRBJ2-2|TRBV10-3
TGTGCCATCAGTGAGTCGCGAGGGCTAGACACCGGGGAGCTGTTTTTT
CAISESRGLDTGELFF
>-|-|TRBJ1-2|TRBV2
TGTGCCAGCACAGAACAGGGACCTAACTATGGCTACACCTTC
CASTEQGPNYGYTF
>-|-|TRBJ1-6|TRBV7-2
TGTGCCAGCAGAGAGAGCTCCTATAATTCACCCCTCCACTTT
CASRESSYNSPLHF
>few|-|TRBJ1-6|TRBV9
TGTGCCAGCAGCGTCGAACTGAATAATTCACCCCTCCACTTT
CASSVELNNSPLHF
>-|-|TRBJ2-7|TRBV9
TGTGCCAGCAGCGTAAACCCCCGCGAGGGCTACGAGCAGTACTTC
CASSVNPREGYEQYF